What follows are 5 T cell receptor beta chains derived from one specimen sequenced in a study of read filtering for tumor transcriptome and immune sequencing. Molecular barcoded adaptors covering alpha/delta and beta/gamma chains were used on around 400 ng RNA. MiXCR was run by TCRdb on the reads, yielding one entry per CDR3 protein. The profile covers more than 100,000 distinct CDR3 sequences, with approximately 13% appearing a single time and just under 8.5% taken by the ten largest. Sequences were obtained from a population of CD138-negative cells sorted from bone marrow. Receptors were obtained from a donor aged 40 or over with multiple myeloma.

In its sample, this clonotype was seen many times. The rearrangement links TRBV7-3 to TRBJ2-3; tentative D call: TRBD2 (6 bases). The CDR3 sequence is 14 residues long. With 7 bases removed from V and 3 bases from J, the gap between germline ends came to 14 bases. Germline loops: CDR1 SGHTA, CDR2 FQGTGA. The CDR3 is CASKEGRSTDTQYF. DNA for the CDR3: TGTGCCAGCAAGGAGGGGAGGAGTACAGATACGCAGTATTTT.

Ten or more counts support this clonotype. The chain links TRBV29-1 to TRBJ2-2, with a possible D match to TRBD1 (5 bases). V was cut by 7 bases and J by 7 bases, with 13 bases left in between. Germline CDR1 reads SQVTM; CDR2 reads ANQGSEA. This CDR3 has 12 residues. The CDR3 DNA reads TGCAGCGCGGACATGTCTAGCGGGGAGCTGTTTTTT. Protein sequence: CSADMSSGELFF.

About this clonotype itself: A much larger clone differs by one base, so this may be a read error. The V call is TRBV27, the J call TRBJ2-7; D tentatively reads TRBD1 or TRBD2 (5 bases each). Germline values: CDR1 MNHEY, CDR2 SMNVEV (reference sequence). The CDR3 is made up of 13 amino acids. Trimming took off 3 bases at V and 3 bases at J, with 9 bases between the two ends. The CDR3 region has the DNA TGTGCCAGCAGTTTCCGGGACGACTACGAGCAGTACTTC. Translation: CASSFRDDYEQYF.

This clonotype was recorded many times. V is TRBV20-1 and J is TRBJ2-1, with a possible D match to TRBD1 (5 bases). CDR1 and CDR2 (germline): DFQATT, SNEGSKA (reference sequence). Trimming left V 5 bases short and J 9 bases short, with 11 bases between. The CDR3 covers 11 residues. CDR3 nucleotide sequence: TGCAGTGCTCAGGGCCTAGGTGAGCAGTTCTTC. It specifies CSAQGLGEQFF.

This clonotype was seen at least ten times. The rearrangement links TRBV6-1 to TRBJ1-1, with 7 bases aligning to TRBD1. J lost 10 bases, V lost 4 bases, and 9 bases had no gene match. The CDR3 is 13 residues long. CDR1 MNHNS and CDR2 SASEGT come from the germline V gene. This CDR3 reads CASSVEGAEGAFF. DNA for the CDR3: TGTGCCAGCAGTGTTGAGGGGGCGGAGGGAGCTTTCTTT.